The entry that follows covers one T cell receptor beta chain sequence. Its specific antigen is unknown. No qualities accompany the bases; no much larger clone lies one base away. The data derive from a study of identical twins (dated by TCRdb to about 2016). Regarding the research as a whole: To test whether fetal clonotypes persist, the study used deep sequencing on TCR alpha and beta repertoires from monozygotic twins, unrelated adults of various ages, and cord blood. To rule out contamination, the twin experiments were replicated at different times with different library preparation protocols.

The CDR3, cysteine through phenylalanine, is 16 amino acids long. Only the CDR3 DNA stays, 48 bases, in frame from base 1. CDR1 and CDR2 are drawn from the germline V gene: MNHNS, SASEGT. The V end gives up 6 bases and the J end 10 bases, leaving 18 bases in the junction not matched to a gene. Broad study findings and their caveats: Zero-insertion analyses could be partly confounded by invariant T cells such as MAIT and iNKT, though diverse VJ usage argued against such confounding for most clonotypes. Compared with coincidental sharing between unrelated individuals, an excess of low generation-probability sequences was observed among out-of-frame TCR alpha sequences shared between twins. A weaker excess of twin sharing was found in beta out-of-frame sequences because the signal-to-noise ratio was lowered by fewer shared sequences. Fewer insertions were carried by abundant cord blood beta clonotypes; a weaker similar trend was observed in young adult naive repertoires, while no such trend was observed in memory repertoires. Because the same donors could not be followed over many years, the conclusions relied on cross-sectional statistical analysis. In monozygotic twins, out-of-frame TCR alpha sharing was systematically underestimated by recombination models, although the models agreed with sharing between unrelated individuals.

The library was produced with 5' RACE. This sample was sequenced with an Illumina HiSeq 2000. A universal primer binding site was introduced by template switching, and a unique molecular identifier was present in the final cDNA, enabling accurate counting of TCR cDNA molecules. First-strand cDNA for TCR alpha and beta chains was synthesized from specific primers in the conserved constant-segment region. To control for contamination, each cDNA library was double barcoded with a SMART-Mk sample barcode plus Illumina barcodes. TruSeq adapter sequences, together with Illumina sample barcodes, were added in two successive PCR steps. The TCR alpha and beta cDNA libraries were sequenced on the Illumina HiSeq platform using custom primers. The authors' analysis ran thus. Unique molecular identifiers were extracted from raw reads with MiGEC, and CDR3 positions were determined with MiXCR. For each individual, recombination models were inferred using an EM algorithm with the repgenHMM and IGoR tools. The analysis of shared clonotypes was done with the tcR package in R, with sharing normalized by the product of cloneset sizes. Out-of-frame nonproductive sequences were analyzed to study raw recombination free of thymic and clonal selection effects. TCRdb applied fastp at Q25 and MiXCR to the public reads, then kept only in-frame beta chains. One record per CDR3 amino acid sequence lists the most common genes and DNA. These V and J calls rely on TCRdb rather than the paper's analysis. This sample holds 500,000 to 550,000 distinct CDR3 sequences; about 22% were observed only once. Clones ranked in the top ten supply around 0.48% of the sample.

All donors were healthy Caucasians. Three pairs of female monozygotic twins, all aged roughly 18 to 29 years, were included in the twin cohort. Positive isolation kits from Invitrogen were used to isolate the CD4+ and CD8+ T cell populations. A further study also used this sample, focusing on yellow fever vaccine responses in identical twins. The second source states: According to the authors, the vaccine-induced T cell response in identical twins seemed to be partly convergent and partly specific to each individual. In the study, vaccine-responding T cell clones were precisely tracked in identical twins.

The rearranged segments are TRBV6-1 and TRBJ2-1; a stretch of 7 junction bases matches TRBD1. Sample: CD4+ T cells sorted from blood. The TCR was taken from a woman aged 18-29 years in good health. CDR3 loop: CASRPRSGTVQWEQFF. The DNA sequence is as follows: TGTGCCAGCAGACCACGCTCCGGGACAGTACAATGGGAGCAGTTCTTC.